This passage covers 13 T cell receptor beta chains from one sample sequenced in a study of blood T cell repertoires in COVID-19. Clones were sequenced by immunoSEQ multiplex PCR, and TCRdb holds only the in-frame ones, with some missing. The table shows hundreds of thousands of clones, with roughly 90% occurring only once. Sequencing used PBMCs or T cells enriched from blood (not recorded which). The receptor source for this set is a woman in her 40s who had recovered from COVID-19.

The rearrangement joins TRBV15 to TRBJ2-5; tentatively, D is TRBD1 (5 bases). CDR1 is LNHNV and CDR2 is YYDKDF in the germline V gene (reference sequence). V gave up 0 bases and J gave up 4 bases, with 9 bases separating them. CDR3 size: 14 residues. In DNA, the CDR3 is TGTGCCACCAGCAGAGACGCAGGGCGAGAGACCCAGTACTTC. This translates into CATSRDAGRETQYF.

The V call is TRBV5-6, the J call TRBJ2-3, with 7 bases that match TRBD2. Germline V gives CDR1 SGHDT, CDR2 YYEEEE. This CDR3 comprises 15 residues. V shed 1 base, J shed 5 bases, and the junction held 7 bases outside the gene matches. CDR3 nucleotides: TGTGCCAGCAGCTTGAAGCGTGGCGGGAGAGATACGCAGTATTTT. Translating gives CASSLKRGGRDTQYF.

The genes are TRBV24-1 and TRBJ2-1; 8 bases map to TRBD2. V was pared by 4 bases and J by 0 bases, with 7 bases of the junction left unmatched. This CDR3 has 17 residues. The germline V gene has CDR1 KGHDR and CDR2 SFDVKD. CDR3 in amino acids: CATSDAGGLSSYNEQFF. CDR3 nucleotide sequence: TGTGCCACCAGTGACGCGGGAGGCTTAAGCTCCTACAATGAGCAGTTCTTC.

V and J are TRBV30 and TRBJ2-6; D gene ambiguous. The CDR3 extends over 13 amino acids. From germline, CDR1 is GTSNPN and CDR2 SVGIG (reference sequence). Trimming took 1 base from V and 1 from J, leaving 2 bases between them. DNA for the CDR3: TGTGCCTGGAGTGCATCTGGGGCCAACGTCCTGACTTTC. Its translation: CAWSASGANVLTF. The full variable domain, its missing parts supplied by reference TRBV30 and TRBJ2-6, is SQTIHQWPATLVQPVGSPLSLECTVEGTSNPNLYWYRQAAGRGLQLLFYSVGIGQISSEVPQNLSASRPQDRQFILSSKKLLLSDSGFYLCAWSASGANVLTFGAGSRLTVL.

The chain uses TRBV11-2 and TRBJ1-6; TRBD1 matches 7 bases. With 2 bases clipped from V and 7 bases from J, the junction kept 5 bases outside the gene matches. Germline lookup yields CDR1 SGHAT and CDR2 FQNNGV. The CDR3 covers 15 residues. The CDR3 bases are TGTGCCAGCAGCTTAACACAGGGGAAGAATTCACCCCTCCACTTT. It is translated as CASSLTQGKNSPLHF. Supplemented by reference TRBV11-2 and TRBJ1-6, the full variable domain reads EAGVAQSPRYKIIEKRQSVAFWCNPISGHATLYWYQQILGQGPKLLIQFQNNGVVDDSQLPKDRFSAERLKGVDSTLKIQPAKLEDSAVYLCASSLTQGKNSPLHFGNGTRLTVT.

The gene calls are TRBV6-5 and TRBJ1-2; the D gene is possibly TRBD1 (5 bases). CDR3 length equals 14 residues. The V end lost 4 bases, the J end lost 1 base, and 10 bases lay between the germline ends. Germline values: CDR1 MNHEY, CDR2 SVGAGI. The CDR3 is CASSLDIFNYGYTF. CDR3 DNA sequence: TGTGCCAGCAGTTTGGACATTTTTAACTATGGCTACACCTTC.

The rearrangement links TRBV10-1 to TRBJ2-1; 7 nucleotides match TRBD2. Germline V gene sequence: CDR1 WNHNN, CDR2 SYGVQD (reference sequence). V shed 3 bases, J shed 8 bases, and the junction held 4 bases outside the gene matches. The CDR3 loop spans 13 amino acids. Here the CDR3 reads CASSDGGLDEQFF. Written as DNA, the CDR3 is TGCGCCAGCAGTGACGGGGGGTTGGATGAGCAGTTCTTC.

V gene TRBV7-3 combines with J gene TRBJ1-1, with D possibly matching TRBD1 (5 bases). The CDR3 spans 14 residues. V lost 2 bases and J lost 4, with 11 bases in between. Germline CDR1 is SGHTA and CDR2 is FQGTGA. This CDR3 reads CASSLDRASTEAFF. The CDR3, as DNA: TGTGCCAGCAGCTTAGACAGAGCTAGCACTGAAGCTTTCTTT.

The J gene is TRBJ2-7, the V gene TRBV7-9; a weak D match, TRBD2 (5 bases). The CDR3 is made up of 13 amino acids. Trimming took off 8 bases at V and 4 bases at J, with 15 bases between the two ends. Germline V CDR1 and CDR2: SEHNR, FQNEAQ (reference sequence). Here the CDR3 DNA reads TGTGCCAGCGAAGGGCCTGAGGGATACGAGCAGTACTTC. Translated, it gives CASEGPEGYEQYF.

The V gene is TRBV7-3, the J gene TRBJ2-1; tentatively, D is TRBD1 (5 bases). The CDR3 has 13 residues. V gave up 5 bases and J gave up 9 bases, with 14 bases separating them. The germline V gene has CDR1 SGHTA and CDR2 FQGTGA. The CDR3 coding sequence is TGTGCCAGCAGCCCCTGGGGCTACGGTGAGCAGTTCTTC. Translated: CASSPWGYGEQFF.

This clone was observed a few times. V is TRBV7-3 and J is TRBJ1-6, with D uncertain. This CDR3 has 13 amino acids. Germline V gene sequence: CDR1 SGHTA, CDR2 FQGTGA. V was clipped by 2 bases and J by 7 bases, with 6 bases between them. Here the CDR3 reads CASSLDYNSPLHF. CDR3 DNA sequence: TGTGCCAGCAGCTTAGACTACAATTCACCCCTCCACTTT. Variable domain in full (rest from reference TRBV7-3 and TRBJ1-6): GAGVSQTPSNKVTEKGKYVELRCDPISGHTALYWYRQSLGQGPEFLIYFQGTGAADDSGLPNDRFFAVRPEGSVSTLKIQRTERGDSAVYLCASSLDYNSPLHFGNGTRLTVT.

This chain joins TRBV7-9 and TRBJ2-5, with 10 bases aligning to TRBD2. The CDR3 contains 14 residues. The ends lost 7 bases at V and 5 bases at J; junction bases unmatched: 7. Germline CDR1 reads SEHNR; CDR2 reads FQNEAQ (reference sequence). CDR3 protein: CASNPSGGAETQYF. The CDR3 DNA is TGTGCCAGCAACCCTAGCGGGGGAGCGGAGACCCAGTACTTC.

The rearrangement links TRBV21-1 to TRBJ2-2; the D segment call TRBD1 is taken from the table without a DNA check. TRBV21-1 is a documented pseudogene. The CDR3 sequence is 18 residues long. The CDR3 sequence: CASSKVKTGLEYTGELFF. The CDR3 DNA is TGTGCCAGCAGCAAAGTTAAGACAGGGCTAGAGTACACCGGGGAGCTGTTTTTT.